This TCR beta chain was captured by sequencing in a study of T cell repertoires in cytomegalovirus infection. Study-level information: Through public TCR beta signatures, both CMV infection and matching HLA type were indicated. General study points: Adding up the frequency of public TCR beta families identified people who carried CMV plus the relevant HLA. Ex vivo responses were dominated by HLA-C-restricted CMV-specific TCR beta clonotypes.

This clonotype occurred many times. Its antigen remains unknown. The germline V and J ends were trimmed by 5 bases and 3 bases, with 16 bases remaining between them. This CDR3 contains 15 residues. TCRdb re-called the reads through MiXCR, storing one row per CDR3 protein. The table shows about 130,000 distinct CDR3 sequences, with more than 20% occurring only once. Sequenced input: PBMCs, sequenced either directly or after in vitro stimulation (not recorded which). V and J are TRBV12-3 or TRBV12-4 and TRBJ1-1; D gene ambiguous. The clonotype comes from a human donor in good health (CMV status not recorded). Some clones in this sample may be carry-over from other donors' samples. The CDR3: CASSPPWTDYTEAFF. CDR3 bases: TGTGCCAGCAGTCCTCCTTGGACGGATTACACTGAAGCTTTCTTT.